Listed below are T cell receptor beta chains from one sample, sequenced in a study of molecular identifiers for immune sequencing clone quantification. TCRdb called the PCR reads again in MiXCR, with one record for every CDR3 protein. The sample has about 97,000 distinct CDR3 sequences; 30% to 45% are singletons. Sequenced sample: naive CD8+ T cells from blood, with Jurkat cell RNA spiked in. The receptors originated from a human donor in good health. Some libraries in this study had Jurkat cell RNA spiked in. Both conserved end residues are part of each CDR3. Fields, in order: clone size, J gene, D gene, V gene, CDR3 length, CDR3 DNA, CDR3 protein. A D gene is named only where the DNA matches it firmly. Clone size is given for some rows only: seen once, a few or many times, or a class if the clone is expanded.

few | TRBJ2-7 | . | TRBV12-3/TRBV12-4 | 12 | TGTGCCGGCAGTTTAGGGGGGGTCCAGCAGTACTTC | CAGSLGGVQQYF
few | TRBJ2-1 | TRBD1 | TRBV4-1 | 17 | TGCGCCAGCAGCCACCGAGGAGGACAGGCACTCTACAATGAGCAGTTCTTC | CASSHRGGQALYNEQFF
many | TRBJ2-7 | . | TRBV5-4 | 13 | TGTGCCAGCAGCCCCCCCTCCTCCTACGAGCAGTACTTC | CASSPPSSYEQYF
many | TRBJ2-3 | . | TRBV12-3/TRBV12-4 | 16 | TGTGCCAGCAGTTCCTTAGGGGCGGGGGCCCGGGATACGCAGTATTTT | CASSSLGAGARDTQYF
many | TRBJ2-5 | TRBD2 | TRBV7-8 | 13 | TGTGCCAGCAGCTCTAGCGGGATGGAGACCCAGTACTTC | CASSSSGMETQYF
. | TRBJ1-4 | TRBD1 | TRBV10-3 | 15 | TGTGCCATCAGTCCGGCTGACAGGGAGGGTGAAAAACTGTTTTTT | CAISPADREGEKLFF
many | TRBJ1-1 | TRBD1 | TRBV28 | 13 | TGTGCCAGCACCAGACAGGGGTCGGCTGAAGCTTTCTTT | CASTRQGSAEAFF
. | TRBJ2-7 | TRBD2 | TRBV20-1 | 15 | TGCAGTGCCGTAGAGGCTAGCGGTAGTCCCTACGAGCAGTACTTC | CSAVEASGSPYEQYF
. | TRBJ2-1 | . | TRBV7-3 | 13 | TGTGCCAGCAGCGGGGACGGACGGAATGAGCAGTTCTTC | CASSGDGRNEQFF
. | TRBJ2-6 | . | TRBV12-3/TRBV12-4 | 16 | TGTGCCAGCAGGGCACGGGTCTCCGGTATGGCCAACGTCCTGACTTTC | CASRARVSGMANVLTF
few | TRBJ2-3 | . | TRBV14 | 18 | TGTGCCAGCAGCCAGATGGGTAGGGGGCCGGGACTCACAGATACGCAGTATTTT | CASSQMGRGPGLTDTQYF
. | TRBJ2-7 | TRBD1 | TRBV4-1 | 15 | TGCGCCAGCAGCCAAGGGACAGGGGCGACCTACGAGCAGTACTTC | CASSQGTGATYEQYF
. | TRBJ2-5 | TRBD2 | TRBV2 | 15 | TGTGCCAGAGCCGAGACTAGCATCCCCCGAGAGACCCAGTACTTC | CARAETSIPRETQYF
. | TRBJ2-3 | . | TRBV9 | 15 | TGTGCCAGCAGCGTCGTTAGCAGGGACACAGATACGCAGTATTTT | CASSVVSRDTDTQYF
many | TRBJ2-6 | . | TRBV19 | 13 | TGTGCCAGTAGTATGTCTGGGGCCAACGTCCTGACTTTC | CASSMSGANVLTF
few | TRBJ2-3 | TRBD1 | TRBV7-8 | 13 | TGTGCCAGTTGGACAGGAAGCACAGATACGCAGTATTTT | CASWTGSTDTQYF
few | TRBJ2-3 | . | TRBV7-4 | 14 | TGTGCCAGCACCTTCCTCTTGATCACAGATACGCAGTATTTT | CASTFLLITDTQYF
many | TRBJ1-5 | . | TRBV7-9 | 15 | TGTGCCAGCAGCTTAGAGGGGAGTAGCAATCAGCCCCAGCATTTT | CASSLEGSSNQPQHF
. | TRBJ2-5 | TRBD2 | TRBV2 | 18 | TGTGCCAGCGCGATAAGCCCTGTGGCGGGAGGGCCGGGAGAGACCCAGTACTTC | CASAISPVAGGPGETQYF
. | TRBJ2-2 | TRBD2 | TRBV13 | 14 | TGTGCCAGCAGTAAGGGACTAGCGATCGGGGAGCTGTTTTTT | CASSKGLAIGELFF
. | TRBJ1-5 | . | TRBV20-1 | 14 | TGCAGTGTCATCATTTCGGGGAGCAATCAGCCCCAGCATTTT | CSVIISGSNQPQHF
. | TRBJ1-1 | . | TRBV11-3 | 13 | TGTGCCAGCAGCTTAGATCCCCGGGCTGAAGCTTTCTTT | CASSLDPRAEAFF
many | TRBJ1-5 | . | TRBV12-3/TRBV12-4 | 15 | TGTGCCAGCAGTTTGCCGACAACTAGCAATCAGCCCCAGCATTTT | CASSLPTTSNQPQHF
. | TRBJ1-2 | . | TRBV6-4 | 14 | TGTGCCAGCAGCGCAGACCCTTTGGAATATGGCTACACCTTC | CASSADPLEYGYTF